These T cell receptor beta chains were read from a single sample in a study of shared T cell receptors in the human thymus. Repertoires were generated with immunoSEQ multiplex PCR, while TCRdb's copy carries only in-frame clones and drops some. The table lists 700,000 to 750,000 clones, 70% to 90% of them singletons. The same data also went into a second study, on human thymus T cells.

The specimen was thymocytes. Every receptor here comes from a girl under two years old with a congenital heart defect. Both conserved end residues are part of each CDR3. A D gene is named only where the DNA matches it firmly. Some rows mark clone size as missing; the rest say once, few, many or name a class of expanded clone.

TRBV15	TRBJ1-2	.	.	CATSRDRGKRDGYTF	TGTGCCACCAGCAGAGATAGGGGGAAGAGGGATGGCTACACCTTC
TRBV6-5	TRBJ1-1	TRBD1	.	CASRRDREYTEAFF	TGTGCCAGCAGACGGGACAGGGAATACACTGAAGCTTTCTTT
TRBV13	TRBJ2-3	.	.	CASSLVAGWAPAFTDTQYF	TGTGCCAGCAGCTTAGTTGCGGGCTGGGCCCCCGCGTTCACAGATACGCAGTATTTT
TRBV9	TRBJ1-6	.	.	CASSGGSRRGDSPLHF	TGTGCCAGCAGCGGGGGAAGTCGCCGGGGGGATTCACCCCTCCACTTT
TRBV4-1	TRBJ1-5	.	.	CASSQQDNQPQHF	TGCGCCAGCAGCCAACAGGACAATCAGCCCCAGCATTTT
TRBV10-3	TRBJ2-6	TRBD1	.	CATYRGAGANVLTF	TGTGCCACCTACAGGGGGGCTGGGGCCAACGTCCTGACTTTC
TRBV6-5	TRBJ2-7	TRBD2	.	CASSYSSGGGVYEQYF	TGTGCCAGCAGTTACTCGAGTGGTGGGGGGGTCTACGAGCAGTACTTC
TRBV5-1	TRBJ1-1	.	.	CASSLVGPITGGVGGTEAFF	TGCGCCAGCAGCTTGGTGGGGCCCATCACCGGTGGGGTGGGTGGGACAGAAGCTTTCTTT
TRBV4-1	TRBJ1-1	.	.	CASSQGIESPGQRVPPAFF	TGCGCCAGCAGCCAAGGTATCGAATCACCGGGACAAAGAGTCCCTCCAGCTTTCTTT
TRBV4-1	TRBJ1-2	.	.	CASSQARGIGNYGYTF	TGCGCCAGCAGCCAAGCAAGGGGGATCGGGAACTATGGCTACACCTTC
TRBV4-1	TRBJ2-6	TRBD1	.	CASSQDTTTGDRSNSGANVLTF	TGCGCCAGCAGCCAAGATACTACAACCGGGGACAGGTCTAACTCTGGGGCCAACGTCCTGACTTTC
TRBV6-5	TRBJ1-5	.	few	CASSYSYPPGQPQHF	TGTGCCAGCAGTTACTCATACCCGCCGGGTCAGCCCCAGCATTTT
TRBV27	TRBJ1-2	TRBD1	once	CASSLSPPDRERDYGYTF	TGTGCCAGCAGTTTATCACCTCCCGACAGGGAGAGAGACTATGGCTACACCTTC
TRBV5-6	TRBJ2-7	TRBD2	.	CASSRLAAVRYEQYF	TGTGCCAGCAGCCGGCTAGCGGCGGTTCGTTACGAGCAGTACTTC
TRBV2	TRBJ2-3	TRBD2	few	CASSEGRVSGPISTDTQYF	TGTGCCAGCAGTGAAGGAAGAGTTAGCGGGCCCATAAGCACAGATACGCAGTATTTT
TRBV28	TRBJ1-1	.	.	CASSLIRGSAEAFF	TGTGCCAGCAGCTTAATAAGGGGTTCCGCTGAAGCTTTCTTT